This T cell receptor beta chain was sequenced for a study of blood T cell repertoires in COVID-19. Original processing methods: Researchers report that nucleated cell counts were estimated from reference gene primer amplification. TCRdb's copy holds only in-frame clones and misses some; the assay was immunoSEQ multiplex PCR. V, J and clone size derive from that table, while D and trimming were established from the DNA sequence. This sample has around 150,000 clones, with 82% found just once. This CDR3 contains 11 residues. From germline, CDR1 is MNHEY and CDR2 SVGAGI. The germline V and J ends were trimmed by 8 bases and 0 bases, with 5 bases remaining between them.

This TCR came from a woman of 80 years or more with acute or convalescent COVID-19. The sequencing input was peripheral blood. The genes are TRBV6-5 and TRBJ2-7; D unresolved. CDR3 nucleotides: TGTGCCAGCGAGAGCTCCTACGAGCAGTACTTC. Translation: CASESSYEQYF.